This TCR beta chain was identified during a study of T cell responses to AZD1222 COVID-19 vaccine. Study summary: Analysis merged second doses at about 4 or about 12 weeks. Study-wide results and limits: Donors were mostly white British, more females; clonal diversity possibly underestimated.

As to this clone: Its cognate antigen is unknown.

V lost 4 bases and J lost 10; bases outside the gene matches: 8. Germline V gene data show CDR1 as SGHDN and CDR2 as FVKESK. The CDR3 sequence is 15 residues long. TCRdb's table, derived via immunoSEQ multiplex PCR, lists solely in-frame clones and lacks some. The table has under 150,000 clones, over 85% seen once. The J gene is TRBJ1-6, the V gene TRBV14, with 9 bases identical to TRBD1. This specimen was peripheral blood, taken on day 0 of AZD1222 vaccination. This TCR was sampled from an adult in good health. The CDR3 coding sequence is TGTGCCAGCAGCCTCCCCCACAGGGGGCGATCACCCCTCCACTTT. Translated, it gives CASSLPHRGRSPLHF.